The next 12 T cell receptor beta chains were all read from a single sample in a study of tumor-infiltrating lymphocytes in oesophageal squamous cell carcinoma. TCRdb reanalysed the PCR reads using MiXCR and keeps one entry per CDR3 protein. This table has roughly 10,000 distinct CDR3 sequences, 55% to 75% appearing once. Material: esophageal tumor tissue. All receptors derive from a female donor with esophageal squamous cell carcinoma.

The rearrangement joins TRBV7-3 to TRBJ2-5; the D gene is possibly TRBD1 (6 bases). The CDR3 runs to 12 residues. V lost 5 bases and J 2 bases, leaving 6 bases between the germline ends. Germline assignment: CDR1 SGHTA and CDR2 FQGTGA. The CDR3 DNA reads as TGTGCCAGCAGCCAGGGGCAAGAGACCCAGTACTTC. Its protein product is CASSQGQETQYF.

This clonotype was counted a single time. The V and J genes are TRBV6-2 or TRBV6-3 and TRBJ1-2; the D gene is possibly TRBD1 (5 bases). The CDR3 sequence is 13 residues long. Germline-derived CDR1 and CDR2 are MNHEY and SVGEGT. The V end lost 0 bases, the J end lost 5 bases, and 7 bases lay between the germline ends. The CDR3 coding sequence is TGTGCCAGCAGTTACTCCGGGACTTATGGCTACACCTTC. Protein product: CASSYSGTYGYTF.

V and J are TRBV12-3 or TRBV12-4 and TRBJ1-2; 7 bases line up with TRBD1. The CDR3 has 13 residues. V was pared by 8 bases and J by 4 bases, with 7 bases of the junction left unmatched. CDR3 sequence reads: CASSDRETYGYTF. CDR3 DNA: TGTGCCAGCTCAGACAGGGAGACCTATGGCTACACCTTC.

This clonotype was seen a handful of times. The chain carries TRBV7-2 and TRBJ2-1; TRBD2 matches at 7 bases. The DNA matches TRBJ2-7 better at its end, which makes the J call doubtful. Germline loops: CDR1 SGHTA, CDR2 FQGNSA. CDR3 size: 15 residues. CDR3 nucleotide sequence: TGTGCCAGCAGCTCTGCCGGGACTACTGCCTACGAGCAGTACTTC. Protein: CASSSAGTTAYEQYF.

The chain is built from TRBV28 and TRBJ2-5; 10 bases align to TRBD1. The J call may be wrong; the DNA end is better matched by TRBJ2-7. The CDR3 sequence is 16 residues long. Germline lookup yields CDR1 MDHEN and CDR2 SYDVKM. CDR3 in DNA: TGTGCCAGCAGTTTACCCGGGACAGGGGATTCCTACGAGCAGTACTTC. As protein: CASSLPGTGDSYEQYF.

V gene TRBV6-5 combines with J gene TRBJ2-7; 10 positions match TRBD1. The assigned J gene may be wrong: the sequence end matches TRBJ2-5 better. CDR3 length: 17 amino acids. CDR1 MNHEY and CDR2 SVGAGI come from the germline V gene. The DNA of the CDR3 is TGTGCCAGCACCGAACGCCCCCCGGGACAGGGGTGGGAGACCCAGTACTTC. Translating it yields CASTERPPGQGWETQYF.

The J gene is TRBJ2-5, the V gene TRBV7-4; no firm D call. The DNA end lines up better with TRBJ2-4; the J call may be wrong. CDR3 size: 12 residues. The germline gives CDR1 SGHVT, CDR2 SQSDAQ. CDR3 DNA sequence: TGTGCCAGCAGCTTCCTGTATGGCATTCAGTACTTC. This encodes CASSFLYGIQYF.

This clonotype was seen repeatedly, ten times or more. The J gene is TRBJ2-3, the V gene TRBV6-6; D may match TRBD1 or TRBD2 (5 bases each). CDR1 is MNHNY and CDR2 is SVGAGI in the germline V gene (reference sequence). The CDR3 extends over 13 amino acids. The V end lost 3 bases, the J end lost 4 bases, and 8 bases lay between the germline ends. The CDR3 spells CASSYGGADTQYF. The CDR3 DNA follows: TGTGCCAGCAGTTATGGGGGTGCAGATACGCAGTATTTT.

This clonotype was seen a few times. The chain employs TRBV7-3 and TRBJ2-1; D is uncertain. V shed 4 bases and J shed 5 bases, with 6 bases lying between them. Germline V gene lookup returns CDR1 SGHTA and CDR2 FQGTGA. The CDR3 runs 12 residues. CDR3 loop: CASSSTHNEQFF. CDR3 DNA: TGTGCCAGCAGCTCAACTCACAATGAGCAGTTCTTC.

The chain links TRBV6-1 to TRBJ2-1, with TRBD2 identical over 8 bases. CDR3 length: 13 amino acids. Germline values: CDR1 MNHNS, CDR2 SASEGT. J gave up 2 bases and V 7 bases, and 1 base lay outside the gene matches. CDR3 DNA sequence: TGTGCCAGCACGGGGGGGGCCTACAATGAGCAGTTCTTC. The encoded protein is CASTGGAYNEQFF.

CDR3 residues: CASRAPGEWLNYGYTF. DNA for the CDR3: TGTGCCAGCAGGGCCCCGGGCGAGTGGCTTAACTATGGCTACACCTTC. The chain combines TRBV6-1 with TRBJ1-2; D gene unclear. Germline-derived CDR1 and CDR2 are MNHNS and SASEGT. Trimming pared 6 bases from V and 1 base from J, leaving 18 bases between. This CDR3 region has 16 residues.

This clonotype is labeled medium-sized. This may be a read error: a much more frequent sequence differs by one nucleotide. The V and J genes are TRBV6-6 and TRBJ2-5, with 9 nucleotides matching TRBD2. This CDR3 spans 19 amino acids. Germline V gives CDR1 MNHNY, CDR2 SVGAGI (reference sequence). V shed 2 bases and J 11 bases; nucleotides not matched to a gene: 24. The CDR3 DNA sequence: TGTGCCAGCAGTTACGCCGGACTAGCGTTTTACTCGGCGTACAATGAGCAGTACTTC. It specifies CASSYAGLAFYSAYNEQYF.